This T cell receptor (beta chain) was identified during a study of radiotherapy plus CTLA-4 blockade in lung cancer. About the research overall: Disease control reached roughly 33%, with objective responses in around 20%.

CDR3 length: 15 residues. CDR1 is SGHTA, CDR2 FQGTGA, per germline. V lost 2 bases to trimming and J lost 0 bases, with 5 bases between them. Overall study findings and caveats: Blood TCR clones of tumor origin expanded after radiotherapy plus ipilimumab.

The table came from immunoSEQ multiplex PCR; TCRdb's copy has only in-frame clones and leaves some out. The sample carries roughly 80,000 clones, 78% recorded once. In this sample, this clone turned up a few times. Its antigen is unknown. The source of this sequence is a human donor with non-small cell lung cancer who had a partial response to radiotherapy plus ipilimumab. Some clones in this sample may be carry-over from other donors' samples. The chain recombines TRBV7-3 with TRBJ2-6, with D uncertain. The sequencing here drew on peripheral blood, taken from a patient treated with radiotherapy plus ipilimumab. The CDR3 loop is CASSLHSSGANVLTF. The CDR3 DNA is TGTGCCAGCAGCTTACATAGCTCTGGGGCCAACGTCCTGACTTTC. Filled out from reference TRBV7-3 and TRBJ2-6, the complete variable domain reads GAGVSQTPSNKVTEKGKYVELRCDPISGHTALYWYRQSLGQGPEFLIYFQGTGAADDSGLPNDRFFAVRPEGSVSTLKIQRTERGDSAVYLCASSLHSSGANVLTFGAGSRLTVL.